This T cell receptor beta chain was found in a study of early T cells in non-severe SARS-CoV-2 infection. Unique molecular identifiers (one per individual cDNA molecule) were attached. Using its own MiXCR run on the 5' RACE reads, TCRdb lists one record per CDR3 protein. The sample has fewer than 85,000 distinct CDR3 sequences, roughly 9.4% seen once. CDR1 is GTSNPN, CDR2 SVGIG, per germline (reference sequence). The J segment lost 15 bases and the V segment lost 0 bases, leaving 6 bases of the junction unmatched. The CDR3 runs to 12 residues. Sequenced material: whole blood. V and J are TRBV30 and TRBJ2-4, with 9 bases that match TRBD2. The clonotype was recovered from an adult who was a healthcare worker with PCR-confirmed SARS-CoV-2 infection or an uninfected control (not recorded which). The CDR3 DNA sequence: TGTGCCTGGAGTGTAACTAGCGGGTCCAGGTACTTC. Translated, it gives CAWSVTSGSRYF.